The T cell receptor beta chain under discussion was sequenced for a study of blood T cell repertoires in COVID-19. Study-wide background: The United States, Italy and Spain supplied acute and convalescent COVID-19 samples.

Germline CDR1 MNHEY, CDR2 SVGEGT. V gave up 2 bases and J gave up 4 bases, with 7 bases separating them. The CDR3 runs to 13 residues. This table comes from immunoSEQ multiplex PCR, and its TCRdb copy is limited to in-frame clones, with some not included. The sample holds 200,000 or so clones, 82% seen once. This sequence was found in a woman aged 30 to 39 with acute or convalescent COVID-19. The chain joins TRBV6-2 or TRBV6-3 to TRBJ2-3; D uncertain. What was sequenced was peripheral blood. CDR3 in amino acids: CASSYGRADTQYF. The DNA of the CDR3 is TGTGCCAGCAGTTACGGGCGTGCAGATACGCAGTATTTT.